This entry concerns a single TCR beta chain. No antigen is known for it. Relative to the germline gene, one junction end is altered; a read error may explain this. The PCR contained 60 Vbeta and 13 Jbeta primers. TCRdb keeps only in-frame clones here, not all; method: immunoSEQ multiplex PCR. The data hold some 110,000 clones, with over 60% observed a single time. This specimen belongs to a study of cytomegalovirus exposure and HLA in healthy donors. General study results and limits: It was reportedly the case that the classifier diagnosed cytomegalovirus status with high specificity and sensitivity. In a later analysis, across HLA loci, associated TCR counts were highest for DRB1, lowest for HLA-C.

The CDR3 sequence is 11 residues long. Germline CDR1 and CDR2: MNHGY and SVAAGI. The sample consisted of PBMCs. The TCR was taken from a man in his forties in good health and CMV-seropositive. The chain carries TRBV6-9 and TRBJ2-7, with a tentative D call TRBD1 (5 bases). The CDR3 DNA sequence: TGTGCCAGCAGTTACCCGACAGTTTCACTCTTC. This sequence encodes CASSYPTVSLF.